The 4 T cell receptor beta chains below come from one sample, sequenced in a study of blood T cell repertoires in COVID-19. Assay used: immunoSEQ multiplex PCR; TCRdb lists only in-frame clones, some missing. The sample includes 250,000 to 350,000 clones, around 91% seen only once; the top ten take 12%. The sequenced sample consisted of peripheral blood. The receptors originated from a woman aged 55-69 years with acute or convalescent COVID-19.

The chain employs TRBV5-6 and TRBJ2-2; maybe TRBD1 (5 bases). The V end lost 2 bases, the J end lost 7 bases, and 12 bases lay between the germline ends. This CDR3 has 14 amino acids. Germline lookup yields CDR1 SGHDT and CDR2 YYEEEE. The CDR3 coding sequence is TGTGCCAGCAGCTTAGGGGTGGTCAACGGGGAGCTGTTTTTT. Protein sequence: CASSLGVVNGELFF.

The V gene is TRBV28, the J gene TRBJ1-3, with D tentatively TRBD1 (6 bases). Germline V lookup: CDR1 MDHEN, CDR2 SYDVKM. The V end lost 5 bases, the J end lost 4 bases, and 18 bases lay between the germline ends. This CDR3 region has 16 residues. The CDR3 DNA sequence: TGTGCCAGCAGTATCTATTACAGGGCTCCCGGAAACACCATATATTTT. Residues: CASSIYYRAPGNTIYF.

The chain employs TRBV7-2 and TRBJ1-6, with 9 bases lining up with TRBD1. J was trimmed by 9 bases and V by 3 bases; bases with no gene match: 3. There are 14 residues in the CDR3. Germline-derived CDR1 and CDR2 are SGHTA and FQGNSA. The CDR3: CASSFGTGFSPLHF. The CDR3 DNA reads TGTGCCAGCAGCTTTGGGACAGGGTTTTCACCCCTCCACTTT. The full variable domain, completed using reference TRBV7-2 and TRBJ1-6, is GAGVSQSPSNKVTEKGKDVELRCDPISGHTALYWYRQSLGQGLEFLIYFQGNSAPDKSGLPSDRFSAERTGGSVSTLTIQRTQQEDSAVYLCASSFGTGFSPLHFGNGTRLTVT.

The genes are TRBV3-1 (or the pseudogene TRBV3-2) and TRBJ1-5, with D perhaps matching TRBD1 (6 bases). The CDR3 loop spans 13 amino acids. With 3 bases removed from V and 3 bases from J, the gap between germline ends came to 6 bases. Germline CDR1 is LGHDT and CDR2 is YNNKEL (reference sequence). CDR3 region: CASSQGANQPQHF. The DNA for the CDR3 is TGTGCCAGCAGCCAGGGGGCCAATCAGCCCCAGCATTTT.